These 17 T cell receptor beta chains were all obtained from the same sample, sequenced in a study of tumor-infiltrating lymphocytes in localized non-small cell lung cancer. Libraries were prepared by immunoSEQ multiplex PCR; TCRdb keeps only in-frame clonotypes and omits some of them. The sample yields 14,000 to 15,000 clones, 80% to 90% seen once. The source material was lung tumor tissue. These receptors were obtained from a human donor with non-small cell lung cancer.

CDR3 residues: CAWSVKDEQFF. Here the CDR3 DNA reads TGTGCCTGGAGTGTAAAGGATGAGCAGTTCTTC. This sequence joins TRBV30 and TRBJ2-1, with D uncertain. CDR3 length: 11 residues. V shed 0 bases and J shed 8 bases, with 5 bases lying between them. Germline CDR1 GTSNPN, CDR2 SVGIG (reference sequence).

V gene TRBV6-6 combines with J gene TRBJ1-2; D perhaps matches TRBD1 (5 bases). In germline, CDR1 is MNHNY, CDR2 SVGAGI (reference sequence). The CDR3 covers 14 residues. Between the trimmed V and J ends, which lost 10 bases and 4 bases, there was a span of 19 bases. The CDR3 DNA sequence: TGTGCCACCTCCCCCGGGGGGAGTCCCTATGGCTACACCTTC. Its protein product is CATSPGGSPYGYTF.

The table lists this clone with a few counts. The rearrangement links TRBV7-7 to TRBJ2-5; D possibly corresponds to TRBD1 (6 bases). Germline V gene data show CDR1 as SSHAT and CDR2 as FNYEAQ (reference sequence). Trimming pared 4 bases from V and 7 bases from J, leaving 22 bases between. This CDR3 is 16 amino acids long. CDR3 residues: CASSSTGDSARGTQYF. In DNA, the CDR3 is TGTGCCAGCAGCTCGACAGGAGATTCCGCGAGAGGGACCCAGTACTTC.

The rearrangement joins TRBV27 to TRBJ1-2, with D possibly TRBD1 on 6 matching bases. This CDR3 is built from 13 residues. CDR1 is MNHEY and CDR2 is SMNVEV in the germline V gene (reference sequence). Deletions cut 6 bases from V and 8 bases from J, with 16 bases between. The CDR3: CASSNRDSGGYTF. In nucleotides, the CDR3 is TGTGCCAGCAGCAACAGGGACTCGGGCGGCTACACCTTC.

Here the CDR3 DNA reads TGTGCCAGCAGCTTGGAGGGTGTTCCCTACGAGCAGTACTTC. Its protein is CASSLEGVPYEQYF. The V and J genes are TRBV5-6 and TRBJ2-7; D remains unclear. This CDR3 has 14 amino acids. Germline lookup yields CDR1 SGHDT and CDR2 YYEEEE. Trimming removed 0 bases from V and 2 bases from J, with 9 bases in between.

The chain links TRBV11-1 to TRBJ2-1, with 15 bases lining up with TRBD2. The junction had 10 bases not matched to a gene; V was cut back by 5 bases and J by 5 bases. Germline loops: CDR1 SGHAT, CDR2 FQDESV (reference sequence). The CDR3 extends over 18 amino acids. CDR3 in amino acids: CASSAGTSGRKRDNEQFF. CDR3 DNA: TGTGCCAGCAGCGCCGGGACTAGCGGGAGGAAACGTGACAATGAGCAGTTCTTC.

The chain links TRBV11-3 to TRBJ2-1; D may be TRBD1 (5 bases). V was clipped by 5 bases and J by 7 bases, with 12 bases between them. The CDR3 extends over 13 amino acids. The germline CDR1 and CDR2 sequences are SGHNT and YENEEA. The CDR3 bases are TGTGCCAGCAGCCAGGGCACAGTGAATGAGCAGTTCTTC. Translating it yields CASSQGTVNEQFF.

V usage is TRBV2 and J usage is TRBJ1-2, with D tentatively TRBD1 (6 bases). Between the trimmed V and J ends, which lost 1 base and 5 bases, there was a span of 11 bases. Germline CDR1 reads SNHLY; CDR2 reads FYNNEI. The CDR3 sequence is 14 residues long. The CDR3 DNA reads as TGTGCCAGCAGTGAAGGGGCAGGGGTGTATGGCTACACCTTC. It yields the protein CASSEGAGVYGYTF.

This chain connects TRBV5-1 to TRBJ1-1; maybe TRBD1 (5 bases). The V end was cut by 2 bases, the J end by 2 bases, with 10 bases between. Germline CDR1 reads SGHRS; CDR2 reads YFSETQ. The CDR3 is 14 amino acids. The CDR3 sequence is CASSLLTDNTEAFF. In nucleotides, the CDR3 is TGCGCCAGCAGCTTACTGACAGATAACACTGAAGCTTTCTTT.

This rearrangement joins TRBV11-3 to TRBJ2-5, with TRBD2 identical over 12 bases. In germline, CDR1 is SGHNT, CDR2 YENEEA. The CDR3 loop spans 17 amino acids. V lost 5 bases and J lost 1; bases outside the gene matches: 8. The CDR3 reads CASSPRTSGITQETQYF. The CDR3 DNA sequence: TGTGCCAGCAGCCCTAGGACTAGCGGGATCACCCAAGAGACCCAGTACTTC.

The V call is TRBV6-5, the J call TRBJ2-6; D is unclear. Germline-derived CDR1 and CDR2 are MNHEY and SVGAGI. V lost 6 bases and J lost 0, with 6 bases in between. The CDR3 contains 14 residues. CDR3 sequence (DNA): TGTGCCAGCAGGCAGGACTCTGGGGCCAACGTCCTGACTTTC. This gives the protein CASRQDSGANVLTF.

The chain combines TRBV7-8 with TRBJ2-4; no definite D call. CDR3 size: 15 residues. Germline loops: CDR1 SGHVS, CDR2 FQNEAQ. V was trimmed by 4 bases and J by 7 bases, leaving 17 bases between them. The CDR3 reads CASSSSSKGPNIQYF. CDR3 in DNA: TGTGCCAGCAGCTCCTCCTCGAAGGGTCCGAACATTCAGTACTTC.

V is TRBV9 and J is TRBJ2-5; D is ambiguous. Germline CDR1 reads SGDLS; CDR2 reads YYNGEE. Trimming shortened V by 0 bases and J by 7 bases, and 16 bases separated the two germline ends. The CDR3 contains 15 residues. The CDR3 spells CASSVAGSGPGTQYF. The CDR3 DNA is TGTGCCAGCAGCGTAGCCGGCTCTGGGCCAGGGACCCAGTACTTC.

This chain connects TRBV29-1 to TRBJ1-2; 7 nucleotides match TRBD1. The V gene's germline CDR1 is SQVTM and CDR2 ANQGSEA. With 4 bases clipped from V and 3 bases from J, the junction kept 5 bases outside the gene matches. The CDR3 loop spans 13 amino acids. The CDR3 here is CSVGQGNDYGYTF. The CDR3 bases are TGCAGCGTTGGACAGGGAAATGACTATGGCTACACCTTC.

Concerning this clone: The junction does not match germline at one end; this may be a read error. The chain couples TRBV4-1 to TRBJ2-3; 8 nucleotides match TRBD2. CDR1 MGHRA and CDR2 YSYEKL come from the germline V gene. The CDR3 runs 16 residues. For the CDR3, the DNA is TGCGCCAGCACCCAAGATGGGACTAGACGCACAGATACGCAGTATTTT. This codes for CASTQDGTRRTDTQYF.

This clone was picked up one time. The chain carries TRBV6-5 and TRBJ2-1; D perhaps matches TRBD1 (6 bases). In germline, CDR1 is MNHEY, CDR2 SVGAGI. Trimming left V 6 bases short and J 0 bases short, with 12 bases between. This CDR3 has 15 amino acids. CDR3 amino acids: CASSLRDNSYNEQFF. The DNA of the CDR3 is TGTGCCAGCAGCCTCCGGGACAACTCCTACAATGAGCAGTTCTTC.

The chain has TRBV6-5 and TRBJ2-2; D gene ambiguous. The CDR3 covers 15 residues. V gave up 0 bases and J gave up 6 bases, with 11 bases separating them. Germline CDR1 reads MNHEY; CDR2 reads SVGAGI. The CDR3 reads CASSYSRRGAGELFF. In DNA, the CDR3 is TGTGCCAGCAGTTACTCTAGACGTGGCGCCGGGGAGCTGTTTTTT.